The 5 T cell receptor beta chains below come from one sample, sequenced in a study of shared clonotypes between healthy human individuals. The protocol was immunoSEQ multiplex PCR, while the TCRdb copy is restricted to in-frame clones and leaves out a portion. This sample carries about 2.3 million clones, 92% of them seen once, and the ten largest clones take approximately 0.39%. Sample: naive CD4+ T cells from PBMCs. Subset defined: CD45RA+ positively selected. The source of these receptors is a man aged 18 to 30 in good health. Some clones in this sample may be carry-over from other donors' samples.

CDR3 sequence (DNA): TGTGCCAGCAGGGCGACAGGGGCTCAGCCCCAGCATTTT. This gives the protein CASRATGAQPQHF. This chain links TRBV28 with TRBJ1-5; TRBD1 aligns across 8 bases. V trimming: 6 bases; J trimming: 6 bases; junction bases outside the gene matches: 4. Looked up from germline, CDR1 is MDHEN and CDR2 is SYDVKM. The CDR3 is 13 amino acids.

As DNA, the CDR3 is TGTGCCAGCGACTCAGACAGGGGGTTAAGAACGGGTGAAAAACTGTTTTTT. It yields the protein CASDSDRGLRTGEKLFF. The chain recombines TRBV2 with TRBJ1-4; 9 nucleotides line up with TRBD1. With 8 bases clipped from V and 7 bases from J, the junction kept 17 bases outside the gene matches. CDR3 size: 17 residues. CDR1 is SNHLY, CDR2 FYNNEI, per germline.

The genes are TRBV7-7 and TRBJ2-2, with 9 bases that match TRBD1. The CDR3 covers 15 residues. Germline loops: CDR1 SSHAT, CDR2 FNYEAQ (reference sequence). J was trimmed by 6 bases and V by 5 bases; bases with no gene match: 7. The CDR3 protein is CASSPRNRGPGELFF. In DNA, the CDR3 is TGTGCCAGCAGCCCGAGGAACAGGGGGCCCGGGGAGCTGTTTTTT.

The chain recombines TRBV18 with TRBJ1-5, with no clear D. The germline gives CDR1 KGHSH, CDR2 LQKENI. Trimming left V 1 base short and J 5 bases short, with 12 bases between. The CDR3 runs 15 residues. The DNA for the CDR3 is TGTGCCAGCTCACCACTCGGAGGTTTGGATCAGCCCCAGCATTTT. As protein: CASSPLGGLDQPQHF.

Worth noting for this clone: Other DNA sequences in the sample encode the same CDR3. The chain has TRBV2 and TRBJ1-5, with D maybe TRBD1 (6 bases). Germline lookup yields CDR1 SNHLY and CDR2 FYNNEI. This CDR3 contains 15 residues. V lost 6 bases to trimming and J lost 0 bases, with 12 bases between them. The CDR3 coding sequence is TGTGCCAGCAGAGGAGGGGGGTATAGCAATCAGCCCCAGCATTTT. This codes for CASRGGGYSNQPQHF. Combining the CDR3 with reference TRBV2 and TRBJ1-5 gives the whole variable domain EPEVTQTPSHQVTQMGQEVILRCVPISNHLYFYWYRQILGQKVEFLVSFYNNEISEKSEIFDDQFSVERPDGSNFTLKIRSTKLEDSAMYFCASRGGGYSNQPQHFGDGTRLSIL.